The present T cell receptor beta chain was sequenced within a study of monozygotic twins with inflammatory bowel disease. Study-wide results and limits: The analysis failed to separate different T cell subtypes.

With respect to this clonotype: Antigen specificity is unknown.

Germline V gene lookup returns CDR1 SSHAT and CDR2 FNYEAQ (reference sequence). The CDR3 consists of 15 residues. TCRdb reanalyzed the 5' RACE reads, giving one entry per CDR3 protein sequence and no DNA. In all, the sample yields fewer than 200,000 distinct CDR3 sequences. The sequence derives from a human donor with ulcerative colitis or Crohn's disease, or a healthy co-twin of an affected twin (not recorded which). The sample comprised blood. The chain couples TRBV7-7 to TRBJ2-5; TCRdb proposes TRBD1, but this gene call is untestable without DNA. This CDR3 is CASTTSGHQGETQYF.